What follows describes a single T cell receptor (beta chain). Its antigen is not known. The CDR3 has 15 amino acids. Trimming took 3 bases from V and 3 from J, leaving 12 bases between them. Germline V lookup: CDR1 MDHEN, CDR2 SYDVKM. The data were obtained in a study of molecular identifiers for immune sequencing clone quantification. Whole-study results and caveats: Beyond 20 RNA copies, clones held over 97% of effector molecules, compared with under 1% in naive cells.

TCRdb re-derived calls from the PCR reads in MiXCR, one entry per CDR3 protein. The table has under 600,000 distinct CDR3 sequences, 20% to 25% seen once; the top ten hold 0.84%. Material for sequencing was naive CD8+ T cells from blood, with Jurkat cell RNA spiked in. The subset is: FACS-sorted CD8+CD4-CCR7+CD45RA+ naive T cells. The clonotype originates from a human donor in good health. Some libraries in this study had Jurkat cell RNA spiked in. This sequence joins TRBV28 and TRBJ2-1; tentatively, D is TRBD2 (6 bases). CDR3: CASSLRGAFYNEQFF. In DNA form, the CDR3 reads TGTGCCAGCAGTTTGCGGGGAGCGTTCTACAATGAGCAGTTCTTC.